The 26 T cell receptor beta chains below were found in one sample sequenced in a study of cytomegalovirus exposure and HLA in healthy donors. PCR involved 60 Vbeta and 13 Jbeta primers. Sequencing used immunoSEQ multiplex PCR; TCRdb keeps in-frame clones, though not all of them. The table lists about 130,000 clones, 74% of them singletons. Sequencing used PBMCs. The receptors originated from a man aged 18 to 29 in good health and CMV-seropositive.

There are a few counts of this clone. The gene calls are TRBV27 and TRBJ1-2, with 11 bases fitting TRBD1. V was clipped by 5 bases and J by 4 bases; unmatched bases: 6. The germline V gene encodes CDR1 MNHEY and CDR2 SMNVEV (reference sequence). This CDR3 is 15 amino acids long. The CDR3 spells CASSLTGTGGYGYTF. In nucleotides, the CDR3 is TGTGCCAGCAGTCTAACCGGGACAGGGGGCTATGGCTACACCTTC.

This clone appeared a few times. The V and J genes are TRBV9 and TRBJ2-2; 10 bases match TRBD2. The CDR3 has 16 residues. V trimming: 3 bases; J trimming: 4 bases; junction bases outside the gene matches: 6. Germline values: CDR1 SGDLS, CDR2 YYNGEE. The CDR3: CASSALSGRATGELFF. CDR3 bases: TGTGCCAGCAGCGCCCTGAGCGGGAGGGCCACCGGGGAGCTGTTTTTT.

The chain carries TRBV25-1 and TRBJ2-1; tentatively, D is TRBD2 (7 bases). Deletions cut 1 base from V and 7 bases from J, with 14 bases between. The germline gives CDR1 MGHDK, CDR2 SYGVNS. The CDR3 contains 15 residues. CDR3 protein: CASSESGGGWNEQFF. CDR3 bases: TGTGCCAGCAGTGAATCCGGCGGGGGCTGGAATGAGCAGTTCTTC. Complete variable domain (other parts from reference TRBV25-1 and TRBJ2-1): EADIYQTPRYLVIGTGKKITLECSQTMGHDKMYWYQQDPGMELHLIHYSYGVNSTEKGDLSSESTVSRIRTEHFPLTLESARPSHTSQYLCASSESGGGWNEQFFGPGTRLTVL.

The rearrangement joins TRBV28 to TRBJ1-3; unclear D gene. Germline assignment: CDR1 MDHEN and CDR2 SYDVKM. CDR3 length equals 14 residues. V shed 3 bases and J shed 1 base, with 7 bases lying between them. This CDR3 reads CASSFTKSGNTIYF. DNA of the CDR3: TGTGCCAGCAGTTTCACAAAATCTGGAAACACCATATATTTT.

The rearrangement uses TRBV4-1 and TRBJ2-7; 16 positions match TRBD2. This CDR3 region has 18 residues. CDR1 is MGHRA and CDR2 is YSYEKL in the germline V gene. V dropped 4 bases and J dropped 3; count of bases not matched to a gene: 9. DNA for the CDR3: TGCGCCAGCAGCCGGGGACTAGCGGGGGGGCCGACGTACTACGAGCAGTACTTC. It yields the protein CASSRGLAGGPTYYEQYF.

This chain connects TRBV5-6 to TRBJ1-3, with D possibly matching TRBD1 (6 bases). The CDR3 is 16 residues long. The germline V and J ends were trimmed by 0 bases and 2 bases, with 12 bases remaining between them. CDR1 SGHDT and CDR2 YYEEEE come from the germline V gene. CDR3 DNA sequence: TGTGCCAGCAGCTTGGCCGGCAGGGGCACTGGAAACACCATATATTTT. It translates to CASSLAGRGTGNTIYF.

The table lists this clone with a count of one. The chain combines TRBV10-1 with TRBJ2-3; perhaps TRBD2 as D (5 bases). Trimming stripped 0 bases from V and 6 bases from J, with 10 bases between. The CDR3 extends over 14 amino acids. Germline V gene data show CDR1 as WNHNN and CDR2 as SYGVQD (reference sequence). CDR3 sequence: CASSESRASDTQYF. The DNA of the CDR3 is TGCGCCAGCAGTGAGTCGAGGGCCTCCGATACGCAGTATTTT.

V gene TRBV7-8 combines with J gene TRBJ2-5; D possibly corresponds to TRBD2 (6 bases). This CDR3 has 15 amino acids. Trimming removed 5 bases from V and 4 bases from J, with 17 bases in between. Germline CDR1 reads SGHVS; CDR2 reads FQNEAQ. The CDR3 coding sequence is TGTGCCAGCAGCCCCTGGGACTCCTCGGGAGAGACCCAGTACTTC. It codes for CASSPWDSSGETQYF.

This sequence joins TRBV30 and TRBJ1-5; D uncertain. Trimming shortened V by 0 bases and J by 0 bases, and 15 bases separated the two germline ends. The CDR3 runs 17 residues. CDR1 is GTSNPN and CDR2 is SVGIG in the germline V gene (reference sequence). CDR3: CAWSVSSGKFSNQPQHF. The CDR3 bases are TGTGCCTGGAGTGTAAGTTCAGGAAAATTTAGCAATCAGCCCCAGCATTTT.

The V call is TRBV5-4, the J call TRBJ1-1; 9 bases are a match to TRBD1. CDR1 and CDR2 from the germline V gene are SGHNT and YYREEE (reference sequence). The CDR3 is made up of 17 amino acids. The junction had 11 bases not matched to a gene; V was cut back by 4 bases and J by 1 base. The CDR3 loop reads CASSHGQGIRANTEAFF. The DNA of the CDR3 is TGTGCCAGCAGCCATGGACAGGGGATTCGGGCGAACACTGAAGCTTTCTTT.

V gene TRBV15 combines with J gene TRBJ2-7; D unclear. This CDR3 has 12 residues. Per the germline V gene, CDR1 is LNHNV and CDR2 is YYDKDF (reference sequence). Trimming shortened V by 8 bases and J by 2 bases, and 10 bases separated the two germline ends. CDR3 loop: CATAQFPYEQYF. DNA of the CDR3: TGTGCCACCGCCCAGTTCCCCTACGAGCAGTACTTC.

The chain carries TRBV10-3 and TRBJ2-1; D is perhaps TRBD2 (7 bases). Germline V gene lookup returns CDR1 ENHRY and CDR2 SYGVKD. The CDR3 contains 13 residues. With 2 bases removed from V and 9 bases from J, the gap between germline ends came to 11 bases. CDR3 residues: CAISEGGAGEQFF. Here the CDR3 DNA reads TGTGCCATCAGTGAGGGGGGGGCTGGTGAGCAGTTCTTC.

V is TRBV18 and J is TRBJ2-1, with D tentatively TRBD2 (7 bases). Trimming took 1 base from V and 5 from J, leaving 15 bases between them. The CDR3 is 16 residues long. CDR1 is KGHSH and CDR2 is LQKENI in the germline V gene. This CDR3 is CASSPLGGGAHNEQFF. The DNA of the CDR3 is TGTGCCAGCTCACCACTAGGCGGGGGCGCGCACAATGAGCAGTTCTTC.

The V and J genes are TRBV5-1 and TRBJ1-2, with D tentatively TRBD1 (6 bases). The CDR3 sequence is 14 residues long. The germline CDR1 and CDR2 sequences are SGHRS and YFSETQ. V was pared by 1 base and J by 6 bases, with 13 bases between. The CDR3 DNA sequence: TGCGCCAGCAGCTTGTTCACAGGGATGAATGGCTACACCTTC. This encodes CASSLFTGMNGYTF.

CDR3 DNA: TGTGCCAGCAGAGGGACAGGGCTTAATTCACCCCTCCACTTT. Amino acids: CASRGTGLNSPLHF. This chain links TRBV6-5 with TRBJ1-6, with 9 bases fitting TRBD1. The CDR3 has 14 amino acids. The trim removed 6 bases at V and 6 bases at J, leaving 3 bases unmatched. Germline V gene sequence: CDR1 MNHEY, CDR2 SVGAGI.

The chain employs TRBV6-5 and TRBJ2-5; 7 bases fit TRBD2. CDR3 length: 15 amino acids. Germline V lookup: CDR1 MNHEY, CDR2 SVGAGI. Losses at the gene ends were 1 base for V and 4 bases for J; bases not matched to a gene: 6. The CDR3 DNA sequence: TGTGCCAGCAGTTACTGGCGGGGGTCCGGAGAGACCCAGTACTTC. Amino acids: CASSYWRGSGETQYF.

This clone was found once. This chain connects TRBV10-2 to TRBJ1-4; 10 bases fit TRBD1. Trimming cost V 6 bases and J 6 bases; bases outside gene matches: 7. CDR1 and CDR2 (germline): WSHSY, SAAADI. This CDR3 is built from 15 residues. CDR3 in amino acids: CASRELGQGYEKLFF. In DNA form, the CDR3 reads TGCGCCAGCAGAGAACTGGGACAGGGGTATGAAAAACTGTTTTTT.

The rearrangement uses TRBV5-4 and TRBJ2-3; D is unclear. CDR3 length equals 12 residues. Germline V gene sequence: CDR1 SGHNT, CDR2 YYREEE (reference sequence). Trimming shortened V by 9 bases and J by 1 base, and 9 bases separated the two germline ends. Here the CDR3 DNA reads TGTGCCACCTCCTCGGGCACAGATACGCAGTATTTT. It codes for CATSSGTDTQYF.

This chain links TRBV30 with TRBJ1-1; 8 bases align to TRBD1. V dropped 6 bases and J dropped 0; count of bases not matched to a gene: 6. Germline V gene sequence: CDR1 GTSNPN, CDR2 SVGIG (reference sequence). The CDR3 is 14 residues long. The CDR3 is CACRDRSMNTEAFF. CDR3 coding DNA: TGTGCCTGCCGGGACAGGAGCATGAACACTGAAGCTTTCTTT.

V is TRBV27 and J is TRBJ1-5, with TRBD1 identical over 11 bases. The V segment lost 2 bases and the J segment 7 bases; nucleotides outside the gene matches: 4. Germline loops: CDR1 MNHEY, CDR2 SMNVEV (reference sequence). This CDR3 spans 15 amino acids. The CDR3 is CASSLRDRGEQPQHF. CDR3 in DNA: TGTGCCAGCAGTTTACGGGACAGGGGGGAACAGCCCCAGCATTTT.

J is TRBJ2-1 and V is TRBV10-3, with 7 positions matching TRBD1. Germline CDR1 is ENHRY and CDR2 is SYGVKD. The junction had 2 bases not matched to a gene; V was cut back by 4 bases and J by 5 bases. The CDR3 sequence is 13 residues long. In DNA form, the CDR3 reads TGTGCCATCAGTGTGGACAGGAACAATGAGCAGTTCTTC. Its translation: CAISVDRNNEQFF.

V gene TRBV19 combines with J gene TRBJ2-1, with TRBD2 matching over 12 bases. Looked up from germline, CDR1 is LNHDA and CDR2 is SQIVND (reference sequence). The junction had 5 bases not matched to a gene; V was cut back by 5 bases and J by 3 bases. This CDR3 has 16 residues. The DNA for the CDR3 is TGTGCCAGTAGTCCCCGACTAGCGGGAGTCTACAATGAGCAGTTCTTC. Encoded protein: CASSPRLAGVYNEQFF. Complete variable domain (other parts from reference TRBV19 and TRBJ2-1): DGGITQSPKYLFRKEGQNVTLSCEQNLNHDAMYWYRQDPGQGLRLIYYSQIVNDFQKGDIAEGYSVSREKKESFPLTVTSAQKNPTAFYLCASSPRLAGVYNEQFFGPGTRLTVL.

This chain uses TRBV11-3 with TRBJ1-1; 8 bases agree with TRBD1. The J segment lost 7 bases and the V segment lost 0 bases, leaving 1 base of the junction unmatched. CDR1 SGHNT and CDR2 YENEEA come from the germline V gene. There are 13 residues in the CDR3. Here the CDR3 reads CASSLDGQGEAFF. CDR3 DNA: TGTGCCAGCAGCTTAGATGGACAGGGTGAAGCTTTCTTT.

The chain couples TRBV29-1 to TRBJ2-5; TRBD1 agrees at 9 bases. From germline, CDR1 is SQVTM and CDR2 ANQGSEA. The CDR3 sequence is 14 residues long. The J segment lost 2 bases and the V segment lost 6 bases, leaving 7 bases of the junction unmatched. This CDR3 reads CSVGRTGVQETQYF. The CDR3 DNA sequence: TGCAGCGTGGGACGGACAGGGGTACAAGAGACCCAGTACTTC.

The chain links TRBV7-6 to TRBJ2-1, with 14 bases fitting TRBD2. CDR1 SGHVS and CDR2 FNYEAQ come from the germline V gene. Trimming at V came to 5 bases and at J to 6 bases, leaving 3 bases not matched to a gene. The CDR3 loop spans 15 amino acids. In DNA form, the CDR3 reads TGTGCCAGCAGCCCGACTAGCGGGAGGGTCAATGAGCAGTTCTTC. Protein product: CASSPTSGRVNEQFF.

The chain employs TRBV19 and TRBJ1-1; TRBD1 might be the D (5 bases). The CDR3 length is 14 residues. Trimming stripped 5 bases from V and 7 bases from J, with 17 bases between. Germline V gene data show CDR1 as LNHDA and CDR2 as SQIVND (reference sequence). The DNA for the CDR3 is TGTGCCAGTAGTCCCCGTAAGGGGCCGGTTGAAGCTTTCTTT. Translated, it gives CASSPRKGPVEAFF.